This TCR beta chain appears in the sequencing data of a study of patients and donors after allogeneic stem cell transplantation. This clonotype was counted between two and nine times. One entry per CDR3 protein results from TCRdb running MiXCR on the RT-PCR reads. The sample yields over 150,000 distinct CDR3 sequences, around two fifths seen once. The CDR3 sequence is 18 residues long. V shed 1 base and J 4 bases; nucleotides not matched to a gene: 13. The germline V gene encodes CDR1 MGHRA and CDR2 YSYEKL. The receptor was derived from a human donor who was either an allogeneic HSCT recipient or a stem cell or donor lymphocyte infusion donor (not recorded which). It is not recorded whose cells these are; they may come from a transplant donor. Specimen: blood, either unsorted or a sorted T cell fraction (not recorded which). The chain links TRBV4-1 to TRBJ1-3, with 7 bases matching TRBD1. The CDR3 reads CASSQAEPGQRTGNTIYF. DNA of the CDR3: TGCGCCAGCAGCCAAGCAGAACCGGGACAGCGGACGGGAAACACCATATATTTT.